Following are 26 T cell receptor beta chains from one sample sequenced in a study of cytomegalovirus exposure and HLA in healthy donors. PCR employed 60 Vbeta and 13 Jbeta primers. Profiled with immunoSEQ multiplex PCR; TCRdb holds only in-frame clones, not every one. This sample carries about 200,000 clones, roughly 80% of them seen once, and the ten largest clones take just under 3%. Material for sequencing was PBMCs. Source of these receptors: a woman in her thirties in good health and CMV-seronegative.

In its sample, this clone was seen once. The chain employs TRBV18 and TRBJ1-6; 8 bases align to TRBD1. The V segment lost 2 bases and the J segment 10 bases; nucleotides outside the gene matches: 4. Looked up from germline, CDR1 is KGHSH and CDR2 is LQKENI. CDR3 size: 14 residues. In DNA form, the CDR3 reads TGTGCCAGCTCACCAGTGACAGGGGCATCACCCCTCCACTTT. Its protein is CASSPVTGASPLHF.

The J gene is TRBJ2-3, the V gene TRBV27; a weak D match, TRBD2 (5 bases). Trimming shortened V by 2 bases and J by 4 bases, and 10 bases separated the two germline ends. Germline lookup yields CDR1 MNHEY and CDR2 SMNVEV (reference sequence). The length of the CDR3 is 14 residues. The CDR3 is CASSLGVGADTQYF. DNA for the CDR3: TGTGCCAGCAGTTTAGGCGTGGGAGCAGATACGCAGTATTTT.

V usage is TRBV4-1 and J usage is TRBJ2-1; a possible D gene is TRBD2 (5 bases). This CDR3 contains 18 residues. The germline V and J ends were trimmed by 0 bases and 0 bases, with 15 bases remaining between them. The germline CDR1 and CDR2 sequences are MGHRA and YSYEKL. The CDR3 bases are TGCGCCAGCAGCCAAGATACCTCATTGGGGAGCTCCTACAATGAGCAGTTCTTC. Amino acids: CASSQDTSLGSSYNEQFF.

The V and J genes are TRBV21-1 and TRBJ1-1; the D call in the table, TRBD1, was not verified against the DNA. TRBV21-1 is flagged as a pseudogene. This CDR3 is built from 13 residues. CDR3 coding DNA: TGTGCCAGCAGCAAGGGGGCGCACACTGAAGCTTTCTTT. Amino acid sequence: CASSKGAHTEAFF.

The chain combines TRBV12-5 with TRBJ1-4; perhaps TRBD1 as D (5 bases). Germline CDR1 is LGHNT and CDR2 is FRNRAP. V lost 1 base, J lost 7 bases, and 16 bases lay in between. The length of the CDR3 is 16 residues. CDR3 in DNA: TGTGCTAGTGGTTTGGAGGAGGGGAGGGGTGGTGAAAAACTGTTTTTT. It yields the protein CASGLEEGRGGEKLFF.

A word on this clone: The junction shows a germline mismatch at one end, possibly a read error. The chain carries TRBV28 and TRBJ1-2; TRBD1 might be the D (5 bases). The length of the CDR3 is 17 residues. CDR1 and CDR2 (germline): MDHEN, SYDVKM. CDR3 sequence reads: CASTPHSGMGQNYGYPF. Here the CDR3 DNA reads TGTGCCAGCACCCCACACTCGGGCATGGGGCAAAACTATGGCTACCCCTTC.

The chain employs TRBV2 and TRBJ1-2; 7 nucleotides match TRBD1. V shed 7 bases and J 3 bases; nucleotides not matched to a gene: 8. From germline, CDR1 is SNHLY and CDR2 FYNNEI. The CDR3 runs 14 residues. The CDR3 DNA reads TGTGCCAGCAAGGTAGGGGGCGGTGACTATGGCTACACCTTC. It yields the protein CASKVGGGDYGYTF. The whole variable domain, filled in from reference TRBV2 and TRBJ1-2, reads EPEVTQTPSHQVTQMGQEVILRCVPISNHLYFYWYRQILGQKVEFLVSFYNNEISEKSEIFDDQFSVERPDGSNFTLKIRSTKLEDSAMYFCASKVGGGDYGYTFGSGTRLTVV.

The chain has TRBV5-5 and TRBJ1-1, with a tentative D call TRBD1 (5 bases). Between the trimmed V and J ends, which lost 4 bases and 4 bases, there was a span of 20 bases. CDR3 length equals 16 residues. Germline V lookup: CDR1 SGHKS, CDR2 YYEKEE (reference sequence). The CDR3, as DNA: TGTGCCAGCAGCCCCCCCGCAGGGTTCCCCAGCACTGAAGCTTTCTTT. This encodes CASSPPAGFPSTEAFF.

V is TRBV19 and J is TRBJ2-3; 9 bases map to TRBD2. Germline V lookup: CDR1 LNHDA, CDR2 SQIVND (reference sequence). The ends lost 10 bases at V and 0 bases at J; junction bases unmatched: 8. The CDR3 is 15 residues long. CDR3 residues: CANPRREGSTDTQYF. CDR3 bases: TGTGCCAACCCCCGGCGGGAGGGTAGCACAGATACGCAGTATTTT.

The CDR3 is CASSLGLVAQETQYF. CDR3 nucleotide sequence: TGTGCCAGCAGCTTGGGTCTCGTAGCCCAAGAGACCCAGTACTTC. This chain joins TRBV5-6 and TRBJ2-5; D unresolved. The CDR3 loop spans 15 amino acids. CDR1 is SGHDT, CDR2 YYEEEE, per germline. V was shortened by 0 bases and J by 1 base, with 10 bases between the two germline ends.

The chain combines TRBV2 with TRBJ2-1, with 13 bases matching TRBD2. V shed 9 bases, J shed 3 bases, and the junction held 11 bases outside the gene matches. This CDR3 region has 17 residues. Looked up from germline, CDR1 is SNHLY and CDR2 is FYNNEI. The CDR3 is CASGGTSGILDYNEQFF. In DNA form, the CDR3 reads TGTGCCAGTGGCGGGACTAGCGGGATTTTAGACTACAATGAGCAGTTCTTC.

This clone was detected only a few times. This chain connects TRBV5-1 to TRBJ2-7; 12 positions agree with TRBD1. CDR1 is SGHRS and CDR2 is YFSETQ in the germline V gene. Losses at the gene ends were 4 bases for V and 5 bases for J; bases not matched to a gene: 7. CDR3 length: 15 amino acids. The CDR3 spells CASSTPGTGGDEQYF. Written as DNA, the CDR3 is TGCGCCAGCAGCACGCCCGGGACAGGGGGCGACGAGCAGTACTTC.

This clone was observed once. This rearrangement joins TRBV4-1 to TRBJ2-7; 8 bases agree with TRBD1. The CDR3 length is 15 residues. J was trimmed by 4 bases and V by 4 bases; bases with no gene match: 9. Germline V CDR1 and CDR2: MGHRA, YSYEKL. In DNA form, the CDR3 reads TGCGCCAGCAGCCCCACGGTTACAGGGGGTTACGAGCAGTACTTC. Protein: CASSPTVTGGYEQYF.

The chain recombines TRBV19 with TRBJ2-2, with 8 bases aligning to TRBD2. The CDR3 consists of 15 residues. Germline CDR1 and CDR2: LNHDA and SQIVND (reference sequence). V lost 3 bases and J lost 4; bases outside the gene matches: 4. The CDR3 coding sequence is TGTGCCAGTAGTATTGAGGCGGGGGGCACCGGGGAGCTGTTTTTT. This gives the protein CASSIEAGGTGELFF.

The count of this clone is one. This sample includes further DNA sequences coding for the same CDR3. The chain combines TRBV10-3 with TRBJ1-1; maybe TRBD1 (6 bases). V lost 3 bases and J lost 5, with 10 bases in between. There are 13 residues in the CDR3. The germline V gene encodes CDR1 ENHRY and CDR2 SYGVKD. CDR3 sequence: CAISEGGGTEAFF. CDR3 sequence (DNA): TGTGCCATCAGTGAAGGGGGGGGGACTGAAGCTTTCTTT.

The DNA of the CDR3 is TGTGCCAGCAGTTTGATGACAGGTTTTAGAAACACCATATATTTT. It is translated as CASSLMTGFRNTIYF. The chain recombines TRBV25-1 with TRBJ1-3, with a weak D call TRBD1 (6 bases). The CDR3 loop spans 15 amino acids. V was trimmed by 5 bases and J by 5 bases, leaving 16 bases between them. Per germline, CDR1 MGHDK and CDR2 SYGVNS. Full variable domain (rest looked up from reference TRBV25-1 and TRBJ1-3): EADIYQTPRYLVIGTGKKITLECSQTMGHDKMYWYQQDPGMELHLIHYSYGVNSTEKGDLSSESTVSRIRTEHFPLTLESARPSHTSQYLCASSLMTGFRNTIYFGEGSWLTVV.

The CDR3 nucleotides are TGTGCCAGCACTCCCGGGACTAGCTACAATGAGCAGTTCTTC. It encodes CASTPGTSYNEQFF. The chain has TRBV7-6 and TRBJ2-1, with 8 bases matching TRBD2. CDR1 is SGHVS and CDR2 is FNYEAQ in the germline V gene. The CDR3 totals 14 residues. With V trimmed by 7 bases and J by 3 bases, 5 bases remained unmatched.

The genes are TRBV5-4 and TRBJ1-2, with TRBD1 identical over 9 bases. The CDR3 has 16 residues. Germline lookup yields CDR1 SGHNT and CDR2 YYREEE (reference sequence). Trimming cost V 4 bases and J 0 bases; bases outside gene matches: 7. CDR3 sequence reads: CASSPGQGRANYGYTF. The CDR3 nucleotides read TGTGCCAGCAGCCCTGGACAGGGGCGAGCTAACTATGGCTACACCTTC.

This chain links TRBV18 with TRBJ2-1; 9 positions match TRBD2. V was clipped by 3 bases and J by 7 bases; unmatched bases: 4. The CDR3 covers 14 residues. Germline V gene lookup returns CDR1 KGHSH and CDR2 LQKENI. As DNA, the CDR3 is TGTGCCAGCTCACCCTATAGCGGGAGAAATGAGCAGTTCTTC. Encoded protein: CASSPYSGRNEQFF.

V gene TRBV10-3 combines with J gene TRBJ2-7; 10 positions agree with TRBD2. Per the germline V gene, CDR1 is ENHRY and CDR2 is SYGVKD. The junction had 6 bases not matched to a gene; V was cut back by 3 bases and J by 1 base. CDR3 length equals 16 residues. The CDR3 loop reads CAISDSSGGASYEQYF. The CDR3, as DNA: TGTGCCATCAGTGACTCTAGCGGGGGTGCGTCCTACGAGCAGTACTTC.

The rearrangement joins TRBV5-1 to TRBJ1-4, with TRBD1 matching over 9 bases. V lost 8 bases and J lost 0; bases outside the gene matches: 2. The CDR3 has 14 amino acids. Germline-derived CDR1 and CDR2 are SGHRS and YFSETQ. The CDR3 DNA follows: TGCGCCAGTGGACAGGGGACAACTAATGAAAAACTGTTTTTT. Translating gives CASGQGTTNEKLFF.

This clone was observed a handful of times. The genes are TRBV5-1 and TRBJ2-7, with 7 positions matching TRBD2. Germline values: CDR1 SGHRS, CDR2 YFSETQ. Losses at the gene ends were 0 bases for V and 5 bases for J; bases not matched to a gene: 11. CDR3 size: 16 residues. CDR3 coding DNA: TGCGCCAGCAGCTTGGCGTTAAGAAGCGGGGCCAACGAGCAGTACTTC. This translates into CASSLALRSGANEQYF. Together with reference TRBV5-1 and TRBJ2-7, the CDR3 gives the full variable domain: KAGVTQTPRYLIKTRGQQVTLSCSPISGHRSVSWYQQTPGQGLQFLFEYFSETQRNKGNFPGRFSGRQFSNSRSEMNVSTLELGDSALYLCASSLALRSGANEQYFGPGTRLTVT.

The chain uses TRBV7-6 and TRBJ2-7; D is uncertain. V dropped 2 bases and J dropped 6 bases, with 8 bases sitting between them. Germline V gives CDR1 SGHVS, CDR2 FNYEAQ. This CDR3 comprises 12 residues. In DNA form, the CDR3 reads TGTGCCAGCAGCTTACAGAATGTCGAGCAGTACTTC. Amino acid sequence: CASSLQNVEQYF.

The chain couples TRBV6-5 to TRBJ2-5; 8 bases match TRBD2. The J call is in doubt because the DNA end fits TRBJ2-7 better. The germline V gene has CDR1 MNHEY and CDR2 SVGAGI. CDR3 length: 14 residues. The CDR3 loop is CASSQRGPYNEQYF. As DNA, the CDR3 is TGTGCCAGCAGCCAGCGGGGGCCTTACAACGAGCAGTACTTC.

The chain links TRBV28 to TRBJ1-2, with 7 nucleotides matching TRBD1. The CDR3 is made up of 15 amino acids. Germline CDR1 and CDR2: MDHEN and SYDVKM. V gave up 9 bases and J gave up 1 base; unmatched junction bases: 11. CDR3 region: CARFTGTEYNYGYTF. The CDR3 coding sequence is TGTGCCAGGTTTACCGGGACAGAATATAACTATGGCTACACCTTC.

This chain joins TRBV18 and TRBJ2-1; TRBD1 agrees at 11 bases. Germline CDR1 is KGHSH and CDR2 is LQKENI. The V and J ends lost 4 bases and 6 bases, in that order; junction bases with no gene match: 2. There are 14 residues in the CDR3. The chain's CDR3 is CASSRDRGVNEQFF. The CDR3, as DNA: TGTGCCAGCTCACGGGACAGGGGGGTCAATGAGCAGTTCTTC.